Many counts were recorded for the clone carrying this T cell receptor beta chain. No antigen is known for it. The sample comes from a study of T cell repertoires in cytomegalovirus infection. Study as a whole: Indications of both CMV infection and matching HLA type were provided by public TCR beta signatures.

Study results and limitations: Carriers of CMV and the relevant HLA type were discriminated by public TCR beta frequency. HLA-C-restricted CMV clonotypes gave the most frequent clonotype in two of eight donors.

A single record per CDR3 protein comes from TCRdb applying MiXCR to the reads. The profile shows approximately 290,000 distinct CDR3 sequences, roughly 23% of them singletons. CDR3 length: 15 residues. Germline values: CDR1 SGHTA, CDR2 FQGNSA. V was pared by 5 bases and J by 3 bases, with 4 bases of the junction left unmatched. The TCR comes from a human donor in good health (CMV status not recorded). Some clones in this sample may be carry-over from other donors' samples. The sample comprised PBMCs. The J gene is TRBJ1-5, the V gene TRBV7-2; 10 nucleotides match TRBD1. The CDR3 spells CASSIGQGVNQPQHF. The CDR3, as DNA: TGTGCCAGCAGCATCGGACAGGGGGTCAATCAGCCCCAGCATTTT.